Detailed here is one T cell receptor beta chain. The antigen is undetermined. The CDR3 runs to 15 residues. V lost 8 bases to trimming and J lost 4 bases; unmatched junction nucleotides: 8. Germline V CDR1 and CDR2: MDHEN, SYDVKM. The PCR employed 60 Vbeta primers together with 13 Jbeta primers. Repertoires were generated with immunoSEQ multiplex PCR, while TCRdb's copy carries only in-frame clones and drops some. This sample has about 130,000 clones, with about two thirds found just once. The data belong to a study of cytomegalovirus exposure and HLA in healthy donors. Study results and caveats: Among TCR beta chains, those listed as cytomegalovirus-associated numbered some 160.

The V call is TRBV28, the J call TRBJ2-5; 12 nucleotides agree with TRBD2. The source of this sequence is a man in his 60s in good health and CMV-seropositive. The sequenced sample consisted of PBMCs. The CDR3 DNA is TGTGCCAGCTCCCTCCTAGCGGGGGGGCGAGAGACCCAGTACTTC. Translation: CASSLLAGGRETQYF. The whole variable domain, filled in from reference TRBV28 and TRBJ2-5, reads DVKVTQSSRYLVKRTGEKVFLECVQDMDHENMFWYRQDPGLGLRLIYFSYDVKMKEKGDIPEGYSVSREKKERFSLILESASTNQTSMYLCASSLLAGGRETQYFGPGTRLLVL.